This T cell receptor (beta chain) was sequenced during a study of identical twins. Study-wide points: An excess of low generation probability was shown by twin-shared out-of-frame alpha sequences. Invariant MAIT and iNKT cells could partly confound zero-insertion analyses. The degree of excess twin sharing was weaker in beta out-of-frame sequences.

The V end lost 3 bases, the J end lost 4 bases, and 15 bases lay between the germline ends. There are 15 residues in the CDR3. The V gene's germline CDR1 is KGHSH and CDR2 LQKENI. Unique molecular identifiers were present on cDNA, and template switching added a universal primer site. TCRdb ran MiXCR on the 5' RACE reads and lists one entry per CDR3 protein. The repertoire holds under 900,000 distinct CDR3 sequences, with roughly 12% as singletons. A remark on this clonotype: Antigen specificity is unknown.

This sample also appeared in a second study, on yellow fever vaccine responses in identical twins.

Sequencing was carried out using PBMCs. V and J are TRBV18 and TRBJ1-1; D not resolved. This sequence originates from a woman aged 18-29 years in good health. The DNA of the CDR3 is TGTGCCAGCTCACCTGAAGTGCGCGTCGGCACTGAAGCTTTCTTT. Translating gives CASSPEVRVGTEAFF.